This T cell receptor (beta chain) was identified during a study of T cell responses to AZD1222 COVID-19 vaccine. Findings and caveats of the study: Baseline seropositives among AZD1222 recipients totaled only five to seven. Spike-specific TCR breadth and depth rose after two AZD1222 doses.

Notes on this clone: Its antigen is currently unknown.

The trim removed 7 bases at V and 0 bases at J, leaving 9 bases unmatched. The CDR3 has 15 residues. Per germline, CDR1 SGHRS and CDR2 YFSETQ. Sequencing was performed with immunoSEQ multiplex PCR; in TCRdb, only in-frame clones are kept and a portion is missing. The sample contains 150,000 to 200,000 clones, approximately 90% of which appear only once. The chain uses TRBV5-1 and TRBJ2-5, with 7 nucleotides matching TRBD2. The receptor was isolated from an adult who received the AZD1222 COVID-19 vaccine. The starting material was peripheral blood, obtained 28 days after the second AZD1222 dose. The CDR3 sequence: CASAGGTEYQETQYF. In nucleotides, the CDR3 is TGCGCCAGCGCCGGGGGGACGGAGTACCAAGAGACCCAGTACTTC.